A single sample is the source of the 9 T cell receptor beta chains below, sequenced in a study of control samples from healthy donors and cancer patients. Clones were read by immunoSEQ multiplex PCR, and TCRdb kept only the in-frame ones, dropping some. The data contain 150,000 to 200,000 clones, 85% to 90% of them singletons. Sequencing input: blood. These receptors originate from a man younger than 40 in good health.

V usage is TRBV4-1 and J usage is TRBJ2-7; 7 positions agree with TRBD2. V gave up 1 base and J gave up 0 bases; unmatched junction bases: 12. The CDR3 covers 18 residues. Germline V gene sequence: CDR1 MGHRA, CDR2 YSYEKL. CDR3 nucleotide sequence: TGCGCCAGCAGCCAAGGAACCGTTGGGGGGAGGGACTCCTACGAGCAGTACTTC. Protein sequence: CASSQGTVGGRDSYEQYF.

The chain recombines TRBV24-1 with TRBJ2-3; TRBD2 aligns across 8 bases. V trimming: 3 bases; J trimming: 4 bases; junction bases outside the gene matches: 8. Germline V gives CDR1 KGHDR, CDR2 SFDVKD. This CDR3 is 16 amino acids long. CDR3 in amino acids: CATSDPGRGGADTQYF. The DNA of the CDR3 is TGTGCCACCAGTGATCCCGGACGGGGGGGAGCAGATACGCAGTATTTT.

The CDR3: CASSLNPSYEQYF. DNA of the CDR3: TGTGCCAGCAGTTTAAACCCTTCCTACGAGCAGTACTTC. The chain has TRBV27 and TRBJ2-7; D call uncertain. Germline values: CDR1 MNHEY, CDR2 SMNVEV (reference sequence). The CDR3 has 13 amino acids. The germline V and J ends were trimmed by 2 bases and 1 base, with 6 bases remaining between them.

The rearrangement links TRBV5-1 to TRBJ1-4; D ambiguous. The germline CDR1 and CDR2 sequences are SGHRS and YFSETQ. This CDR3 has 15 residues. The V gene lost 4 bases and the J gene lost 10 bases, with 20 bases spanning the gap. CDR3 residues: CASSPRNPGEGKLFF. CDR3 coding DNA: TGCGCCAGCAGCCCTCGAAACCCCGGGGAGGGAAAACTGTTTTTT. Supplemented by reference TRBV5-1 and TRBJ1-4, the full variable domain reads KAGVTQTPRYLIKTRGQQVTLSCSPISGHRSVSWYQQTPGQGLQFLFEYFSETQRNKGNFPGRFSGRQFSNSRSEMNVSTLELGDSALYLCASSPRNPGEGKLFFGSGTQLSVL.

The chain employs TRBV9 and TRBJ2-7, with TRBD1 as a possible D gene (6 bases). The length of the CDR3 is 15 residues. In germline, CDR1 is SGDLS, CDR2 YYNGEE. Trimming shortened V by 0 bases and J by 3 bases, and 13 bases separated the two germline ends. The DNA for the CDR3 is TGTGCCAGCAGCGTAGGACAGGCGGCAGTCTACGAGCAGTACTTC. Its protein product is CASSVGQAAVYEQYF.

CDR3 sequence (DNA): TGTGCCAGTAGTACTGACGGAGGTACCAATGAGCAGTTCTTC. Translated, it gives CASSTDGGTNEQFF. The V gene is TRBV19, the J gene TRBJ2-1, with D possibly TRBD2 on 5 matching bases. In germline, CDR1 is LNHDA, CDR2 SQIVND (reference sequence). V was pared by 4 bases and J by 6 bases, with 13 bases between. The CDR3 sequence is 14 residues long.

The chain joins TRBV6-2 or TRBV6-3 to TRBJ2-3; tentative D call: TRBD2 (5 bases). The ends were cut back, 2 bases at V and 0 bases at J, with 6 bases in the middle. This CDR3 is built from 14 residues. Germline V gene lookup returns CDR1 MNHEY and CDR2 SVGEGT. In DNA form, the CDR3 reads TGTGCCAGCAGTTACACGGGGAGCACAGATACGCAGTATTTT. Translating it yields CASSYTGSTDTQYF.

As DNA, the CDR3 is TGTGCCAGCAGTGAGGGGTTCTCTGGAAACACCATATATTTT. Translating gives CASSEGFSGNTIYF. The V and J genes are TRBV27 and TRBJ1-3, with D perhaps matching TRBD1 (5 bases). In germline, CDR1 is MNHEY, CDR2 SMNVEV (reference sequence). This CDR3 has 14 amino acids. V was shortened by 5 bases and J by 0 bases, with 8 bases between the two germline ends.

The chain has TRBV6-2 or TRBV6-3 and TRBJ2-1; D is unclear. The germline gives CDR1 MNHEY, CDR2 SVGEGT. CDR3 size: 16 residues. V lost 5 bases to trimming and J lost 0 bases, with 14 bases between them. The CDR3 nucleotides read TGTGCCAGCAGTGGCTACCTACGGACCTCCTACAATGAGCAGTTCTTC. This encodes CASSGYLRTSYNEQFF.